This TCR beta chain was observed in a study of CD8 T cells in Susac syndrome. CDR1 and CDR2 from the germline V gene are MDHEN and SYDVKM. V was shortened by 6 bases and J by 4 bases, with 15 bases between the two germline ends. The CDR3 loop spans 14 amino acids. An input of roughly 0.45 to 1 ug of RNA was subjected to reverse transcription using random hexamers. TCRdb reanalysed the immunoSEQ multiplex PCR reads using MiXCR and keeps one entry per CDR3 protein. Among roughly 200,000 distinct CDR3 sequences listed, about 91% were seen once. The sequencing sample was made of CD4+ T cells from PBMCs. This sequence was found in a human donor with Susac syndrome. The J gene is TRBJ1-2, the V gene TRBV28, with a weak D call TRBD1 (6 bases). The CDR3 region has the DNA TGTGCCAGCAGGCCTTTGACAGGAACCTATGGCTACACCTTC. Its translation: CASRPLTGTYGYTF.